A single sample gave rise to the 22 T cell receptor beta chains below, sequenced in a study of OX40 agonist ivuxolimab in advanced cancers. The library relied on the immunoSEQ multiplex PCR assay. Imported from immuneACCESS, the table was reduced by TCRdb to in-frame sequences with V and J called. These copies leave out some clones; in studies compared against another copy, an unresolved V gene accounts for under half, and the cause of the remainder is not known. For this sample there are tens of thousands of clones; over 75% appear just once. 5% of the sample belongs to the ten largest clones. The starting material was CD4+ or CD8+ T cells sorted from blood, obtained in a trial of the OX40 agonist ivuxolimab. These receptors were taken from an adult with an advanced solid tumor such as melanoma, head and neck, liver or kidney cancer.

The chain is built from TRBV18 and TRBJ1-3; D not resolved. There are 13 residues in the CDR3. CDR1 and CDR2 (germline): KGHSH, LQKENI. Trimming left V 7 bases short and J 4 bases short, with 11 bases between. CDR3 protein: CASFPGLGNTIYF. In DNA, the CDR3 is TGTGCCAGCTTCCCAGGCCTCGGAAACACCATATATTTT.

This clone was seen more than once but under ten times. CDR3 residues: CASSVDRDSPLHF. For the CDR3, the DNA is TGCGCCAGCAGTGTTGACAGGGATTCACCCCTCCACTTT. This chain connects TRBV10-1 to TRBJ1-6, with 7 bases fitting TRBD1. The CDR3 covers 13 residues. J lost 8 bases, V lost 4 bases, and 2 bases had no gene match. The germline gives CDR1 WNHNN, CDR2 SYGVQD (reference sequence).

This clone was detected only a few times. V usage is TRBV6-1 and J usage is TRBJ2-3; D possibly matches TRBD1 or TRBD2 (5 bases each). Germline V gene sequence: CDR1 MNHNS, CDR2 SASEGT. Trimming took off 5 bases at V and 0 bases at J, with 12 bases between the two ends. This CDR3 spans 15 amino acids. CDR3 sequence (DNA): TGTGCCAGCAGTACCCGTTGGGACAGCACAGATACGCAGTATTTT. It yields the protein CASSTRWDSTDTQYF.

The chain carries TRBV7-6 and TRBJ2-7, with TRBD1 as a possible D gene (6 bases). The germline V gene encodes CDR1 SGHVS and CDR2 FNYEAQ. The V end lost 5 bases, the J end lost 0 bases, and 11 bases lay between the germline ends. The CDR3 consists of 14 residues. CDR3 sequence: CASSLGQSSYEQYF. The DNA of the CDR3 is TGTGCCAGCAGCCTTGGACAGAGCTCCTACGAGCAGTACTTC.

The chain is built from TRBV6-1 and TRBJ2-7; the match to TRBD2 covers 11 bases. Germline lookup yields CDR1 MNHNS and CDR2 SASEGT. This CDR3 has 15 amino acids. V lost 5 bases and J lost 3; bases outside the gene matches: 6. CDR3 sequence reads: CASSLGTSGLYEQYF. Written as DNA, the CDR3 is TGTGCCAGCAGTTTGGGGACTAGCGGACTCTACGAGCAGTACTTC.

As to this clone: The junction does not match germline at one end; this may be a read error. This chain joins TRBV5-6 and TRBJ2-3; 9 bases agree with TRBD2. CDR1 and CDR2 from the germline V gene are SGHDT and YYEEEE. The CDR3 covers 16 residues. The CDR3 region is CASSLFLAGSTDTQYF. Written as DNA, the CDR3 is TGTGCCAGCAGCTTGTTTCTAGCGGGGAGCACGGATACGCAGTATTTT.

This clone was picked up a small number of times. CDR3 in DNA: TGCGCCAGCAGCCGACAGGGGGATACCTACGAGCAGTACTTC. Its protein is CASSRQGDTYEQYF. V gene TRBV5-1 combines with J gene TRBJ2-7; TRBD1 agrees at 9 bases. The junction had 4 bases not matched to a gene; V was cut back by 4 bases and J by 2 bases. Germline V gene sequence: CDR1 SGHRS, CDR2 YFSETQ. The CDR3 has 14 amino acids.

The chain carries TRBV7-2 and TRBJ2-3, with D maybe TRBD1 (5 bases). Germline V CDR1 and CDR2: SGHTA, FQGNSA. The CDR3 is made up of 13 amino acids. Trimming cost V 5 bases and J 2 bases, with 8 bases left between them. The CDR3 DNA reads as TGTGCCAGCAGCGCGGACAACACAGATACGCAGTATTTT. As protein: CASSADNTDTQYF.

In its sample, this clone was seen a few times. The chain couples TRBV5-6 to TRBJ2-5, with D tentatively TRBD2 (6 bases). The CDR3 contains 13 residues. V lost 3 bases and J lost 2, with 8 bases in between. The germline CDR1 and CDR2 sequences are SGHDT and YYEEEE. CDR3 loop: CASSYAGQETQYF. The CDR3 DNA sequence: TGTGCCAGCAGCTACGCGGGACAAGAGACCCAGTACTTC.

The V and J genes are TRBV19 and TRBJ2-7, with D perhaps TRBD1 (6 bases). The CDR3 is 14 amino acids. V gave up 7 bases and J gave up 1 base, with 14 bases separating them. Per the germline V gene, CDR1 is LNHDA and CDR2 is SQIVND (reference sequence). Written as DNA, the CDR3 is TGTGCCAGTACCGACCTGGACAGTTCCTACGAGCAGTACTTC. Translation: CASTDLDSSYEQYF.

For this clone: A junction boundary mismatches the germline segment, possibly from a read error. The V gene is TRBV29-1, the J gene TRBJ2-7, with TRBD1 identical over 7 bases. Germline values: CDR1 SQVTM, CDR2 ANQGSEA. The CDR3 totals 14 residues. The CDR3 DNA sequence: TGCAGCGCTGGGGACAGCTCTATCTCCTACGAGCAGCACTTC. It encodes CSAGDSSISYEQHF.

The CDR3, as DNA: TGTGCCAGCAGCCCGGACAGGAACTATGGCTACACCTTC. This sequence encodes CASSPDRNYGYTF. The V call is TRBV11-3, the J call TRBJ1-2, with TRBD1 identical over 7 bases. Per germline, CDR1 SGHNT and CDR2 YENEEA. With 5 bases clipped from V and 2 bases from J, the junction kept 2 bases outside the gene matches. The CDR3 is 13 amino acids.

This sequence joins TRBV6-1 and TRBJ1-5, with a tentative D call TRBD1 (6 bases). Per the germline V gene, CDR1 is MNHNS and CDR2 is SASEGT. This CDR3 has 13 amino acids. Trimming took 9 bases from V and 7 from J, leaving 16 bases between them. CDR3 sequence (DNA): TGTGCCAGTCGAGGGGGGAATAGCCAGCCCCAGCATTTT. This codes for CASRGGNSQPQHF.

This chain joins TRBV11-2 and TRBJ1-1; D ambiguous. Trimming took 10 bases from V and 5 from J, leaving 20 bases between them. The length of the CDR3 is 14 residues. Germline-derived CDR1 and CDR2 are SGHAT and FQNNGV. CDR3 DNA: TGTGCCACAAAGAGGCAGGCCGGTGGGACTGAAGCTTTCTTT. Its translation is CATKRQAGGTEAFF.

The chain carries TRBV19 and TRBJ2-7; no clear D gene. This CDR3 region has 13 residues. V lost 5 bases and J 2 bases, leaving 10 bases between the germline ends. The V gene's germline CDR1 is LNHDA and CDR2 SQIVND (reference sequence). In DNA, the CDR3 is TGTGCCAGTAGTTGGGGATCGGCCTACGAGCAGTACTTC. Its translation is CASSWGSAYEQYF.

This clone was seen more than once but under ten times. The rearrangement links TRBV6-5 to TRBJ2-2; TRBD2 aligns across 7 bases. The CDR3 sequence is 15 residues long. Germline CDR1 reads MNHEY; CDR2 reads SVGAGI. V lost 4 bases and J lost 4; bases outside the gene matches: 6. The chain's CDR3 is CASSFLGGITGELFF. In nucleotides, the CDR3 is TGTGCCAGCAGTTTCCTCGGGGGGATCACCGGGGAGCTGTTTTTT.

This chain connects TRBV6-6 to TRBJ1-1; D gene ambiguous. The length of the CDR3 is 16 residues. Germline V gene sequence: CDR1 MNHNY, CDR2 SVGAGI (reference sequence). V dropped 4 bases and J dropped 1 base, with 16 bases sitting between them. CDR3 in amino acids: CASSFSSGSWNTEAFF. The CDR3 DNA sequence: TGTGCCAGCAGTTTCAGCTCAGGATCTTGGAACACTGAAGCTTTCTTT.

This chain uses TRBV10-3 with TRBJ1-2, with D perhaps TRBD1 (5 bases). Germline V gives CDR1 ENHRY, CDR2 SYGVKD. The V and J ends lost 6 bases and 5 bases respectively, with 13 bases between them. The CDR3 is 13 residues long. The CDR3, as DNA: TGTGCCATCAGATCTACGGGGGTATATGGCTACACCTTC. Amino acids: CAIRSTGVYGYTF.

This clone has a single count. The V and J genes are TRBV4-1 and TRBJ2-1; 13 nucleotides match TRBD2. Per germline, CDR1 MGHRA and CDR2 YSYEKL. This CDR3 comprises 17 residues. The V gene end was trimmed by 3 bases and the J gene end by 8 bases; junction bases not matched to a gene: 10. CDR3 residues: CASSQETSGGIRDEQFF. The CDR3 DNA reads TGCGCCAGCAGCCAGGAGACTAGCGGGGGGATCAGGGATGAGCAGTTCTTC.

V and J are TRBV7-9 and TRBJ1-1, with D uncertain. Looked up from germline, CDR1 is SEHNR and CDR2 is FQNEAQ (reference sequence). This CDR3 is 18 amino acids long. Trimming removed 1 base at V and 0 bases at J, with 18 bases between. The CDR3 loop reads CASSLGSATRALNTEAFF. For the CDR3, the DNA is TGTGCCAGCAGCTTAGGAAGCGCGACCCGGGCTTTGAACACTGAAGCTTTCTTT.

The CDR3, as DNA: TGTGCCAGCAGTCCAGGGGGTTCGGCCAAAAACATTCAGTACTTC. Translation gives CASSPGGSAKNIQYF. J is TRBJ2-4 and V is TRBV6-6, with 7 bases identical to TRBD1. Germline trimming cut 5 bases from V and 1 base from J; bases unmatched to any gene: 5. The CDR3 totals 15 residues. CDR1 is MNHNY and CDR2 is SVGAGI in the germline V gene (reference sequence).

This clone was seen once. The J gene is TRBJ1-1, the V gene TRBV7-2, with D perhaps matching TRBD1 (6 bases). The CDR3 extends over 14 amino acids. CDR1 and CDR2 from the germline V gene are SGHTA and FQGNSA. Trimming stripped 5 bases from V and 3 bases from J, with 13 bases between. CDR3 residues: CASSPFGGHTEAFF. As DNA, the CDR3 is TGTGCCAGCAGCCCCTTTGGGGGGCACACTGAAGCTTTCTTT.